These 8 T cell receptor beta chains originate from one sample sequenced in a study of blood T cell repertoires in COVID-19. Measured with immunoSEQ multiplex PCR; TCRdb has only the in-frame clones, and not every one. This table has 150,000 to 170,000 clones, 80% to 90% appearing once. Sequencing input: peripheral blood. The receptor source for this set is a woman aged 55 to 70 with COVID-19, enrolled during active disease.

V gene TRBV4-1 combines with J gene TRBJ1-3; D possibly corresponds to TRBD1 (6 bases). Trimming stripped 4 bases from V and 4 bases from J, with 14 bases between. CDR3 length: 15 residues. CDR1 and CDR2 (germline): MGHRA, YSYEKL. The CDR3 here is CASSLQQGPGNTIYF. DNA of the CDR3: TGCGCCAGCAGCCTCCAGCAGGGGCCGGGAAACACCATATATTTT.

Turning to this clone: Other DNA sequences within the sample encode an identical CDR3. This chain connects TRBV18 to TRBJ1-5; TRBD1 is a possible D gene (5 bases). CDR1 is KGHSH and CDR2 is LQKENI in the germline V gene. Trimming took 2 bases from V and 4 from J, leaving 6 bases between them. This CDR3 spans 13 amino acids. The CDR3, as DNA: TGTGCCAGCTCACCAGGGGGGAATCAGCCCCAGCATTTT. Its protein is CASSPGGNQPQHF.

This clone has a single count. The V call is TRBV5-4, the J call TRBJ1-2; 7 nucleotides line up with TRBD1. Germline lookup yields CDR1 SGHNT and CDR2 YYREEE (reference sequence). V shed 4 bases, J shed 0 bases, and the junction held 9 bases outside the gene matches. CDR3 size: 16 residues. CDR3 DNA sequence: TGTGCCAGCAGCACCCGACAGACAGGGTCTAACTATGGCTACACCTTC. Protein: CASSTRQTGSNYGYTF.

J is TRBJ1-1 and V is TRBV7-9; TRBD1 might be the D (6 bases). The CDR3 runs to 14 residues. Trimming removed 5 bases at V and 1 base at J, with 11 bases between. Germline CDR1 reads SEHNR; CDR2 reads FQNEAQ (reference sequence). This CDR3 reads CASSEGHSNTEAFF. CDR3 bases: TGTGCCAGCAGCGAGGGACACTCGAACACTGAAGCTTTCTTT. The full variable domain, completed using reference TRBV7-9 and TRBJ1-1, is DTGVSQNPRHKITKRGQNVTFRCDPISEHNRLYWYRQTLGQGPEFLTYFQNEAQLEKSRLLSDRFSAERPKGSFSTLEIQRTEQGDSAMYLCASSEGHSNTEAFFGQGTRLTVV.

V usage is TRBV7-6 and J usage is TRBJ1-5, with a possible D match to TRBD1 (5 bases). V was pared by 2 bases and J by 7 bases, with 15 bases between. Germline CDR1 SGHVS, CDR2 FNYEAQ. The CDR3 is 15 amino acids. Here the CDR3 reads CASSLTRDSQQPQHF. Here the CDR3 DNA reads TGTGCCAGCAGCTTAACCAGGGACTCCCAGCAGCCCCAGCATTTT.

The chain employs TRBV5-6 and TRBJ1-2; maybe TRBD1 (5 bases). V was shortened by 1 base and J by 7 bases, with 23 bases between the two germline ends. This CDR3 is built from 17 residues. Germline V lookup: CDR1 SGHDT, CDR2 YYEEEE. DNA for the CDR3: TGTGCCAGCAGCTTGTGGTTCAACGCGGGGGGTGGAACTGGCTACACCTTC. This translates into CASSLWFNAGGGTGYTF.

This clone was seen ten or more times. This sample includes further DNA sequences coding for the same CDR3. The V gene is TRBV7-9, the J gene TRBJ1-5; no firm D call. This CDR3 has 15 residues. V was pared by 1 base and J by 0 bases, with 7 bases between. Germline CDR1 and CDR2: SEHNR and FQNEAQ (reference sequence). The CDR3 is CASSLGGYSNQPQHF. The CDR3 nucleotides read TGTGCCAGCAGCTTAGGCGGTTATAGCAATCAGCCCCAGCATTTT.

This sequence joins TRBV27 and TRBJ1-6, with 11 nucleotides matching TRBD1. Germline V gene sequence: CDR1 MNHEY, CDR2 SMNVEV (reference sequence). This CDR3 spans 19 amino acids. V dropped 5 bases and J dropped 0; count of bases not matched to a gene: 9. CDR3 DNA sequence: TGTGCCAGCAGTCTCTTCGGGACAGGGGGTTTCTCCTATAATTCACCCCTCCACTTT. This encodes CASSLFGTGGFSYNSPLHF.